Shown below are 27 T cell receptor beta chains from a single sample sequenced in a study of blood T cell repertoires in COVID-19. Assay: immunoSEQ multiplex PCR; the TCRdb copy retains only in-frame clones and omits some. Here the sample spans approximately 180,000 clones, 70% to 90% being singletons. Sequenced sample: peripheral blood. Receptors originate from a human donor with active or convalescent COVID-19. The donor label of this sample is uncertain.

The gene calls are TRBV5-1 and TRBJ2-1; D possibly corresponds to TRBD2 (6 bases). Trimming stripped 0 bases from V and 3 bases from J, with 10 bases between. CDR1 SGHRS and CDR2 YFSETQ come from the germline V gene. CDR3 length equals 15 residues. The CDR3 DNA is TGCGCCAGCAGCTTGGTTGGCGGGGACTACAATGAGCAGTTCTTC. Its translation is CASSLVGGDYNEQFF.

The chain carries TRBV6-6 and TRBJ2-7; D possibly corresponds to TRBD1 (6 bases). Looked up from germline, CDR1 is MNHNY and CDR2 is SVGAGI (reference sequence). There are 15 residues in the CDR3. Trimming left V 2 bases short and J 7 bases short, with 18 bases between. This CDR3 reads CASSYVQGTSWEQYF. The DNA of the CDR3 is TGTGCCAGCAGTTACGTTCAGGGGACCTCCTGGGAGCAGTACTTC.

This chain's CDR3 is CASSHRGGPSYEQYF. Here the CDR3 DNA reads TGTGCCAGCAGCCACCGCGGGGGCCCCTCCTACGAGCAGTACTTC. The chain is built from TRBV11-3 and TRBJ2-7, with TRBD2 as a possible D gene (7 bases). This CDR3 contains 15 residues. Germline assignment: CDR1 SGHNT and CDR2 YENEEA. Trimming took off 5 bases at V and 0 bases at J, with 14 bases between the two ends.

DNA of the CDR3: TGTGCCAGCAGTTTATCGCCTCAGGTCGGGGTGACCCAGTACTTC. Its protein is CASSLSPQVGVTQYF. This chain links TRBV27 with TRBJ2-5, with TRBD2 as a possible D gene (5 bases). V dropped 0 bases and J dropped 7 bases, with 15 bases sitting between them. The CDR3 extends over 15 amino acids. Germline CDR1 is MNHEY and CDR2 is SMNVEV (reference sequence).

The chain is built from TRBV18 and TRBJ2-1; 8 bases map to TRBD2. Trimming at V came to 2 bases and at J to 6 bases, leaving 12 bases not matched to a gene. Looked up from germline, CDR1 is KGHSH and CDR2 is LQKENI. This CDR3 comprises 17 residues. CDR3 nucleotides: TGTGCCAGCTCACCAGTTTCCTCAATCAGCGGGAGCAATGAGCAGTTCTTC. Translating it yields CASSPVSSISGSNEQFF. The full variable domain, in which reference TRBV18 and TRBJ2-1 provide the parts outside the CDR3, is NAGVMQNPRHLVRRRGQEARLRCSPMKGHSHVYWYRQLPEEGLKFMVYLQKENIIDESGMPKERFSAEFPKEGPSILRIQQVVRGDSAAYFCASSPVSSISGSNEQFFGPGTRLTVL.

CDR3 bases: TGTGCCAGCAGCCAATCCCTAGCGGGAGGAACAGATACGCAGTATTTT. As protein: CASSQSLAGGTDTQYF. The rearrangement uses TRBV4-2 and TRBJ2-3, with TRBD2 matching 11 bases. Germline CDR1 LGHNA, CDR2 YNFKEQ. V was pared by 2 bases and J by 3 bases, with 4 bases of the junction left unmatched. The CDR3 sequence is 16 residues long.

The rearrangement uses TRBV6-2 or TRBV6-3 and TRBJ1-2, with D unresolved. Germline CDR1 and CDR2: MNHEY and SVGEGT. Trimming removed 4 bases from V and 7 bases from J, with 13 bases in between. There are 13 residues in the CDR3. CDR3: CASSFGGMGGYTF. The CDR3 DNA follows: TGTGCCAGCAGTTTCGGAGGGATGGGTGGCTACACCTTC.

The V gene is TRBV19, the J gene TRBJ1-1; D is perhaps TRBD1 (6 bases). V was cut by 8 bases and J by 7 bases, with 17 bases left in between. The germline V gene encodes CDR1 LNHDA and CDR2 SQIVND (reference sequence). This CDR3 is built from 13 residues. The CDR3 sequence: CASVKQGIGEAFF. The CDR3, as DNA: TGTGCCAGTGTAAAACAGGGAATCGGTGAAGCTTTCTTT.

The J gene is TRBJ1-4, the V gene TRBV28; maybe TRBD1 (5 bases). Germline-derived CDR1 and CDR2 are MDHEN and SYDVKM. Between the trimmed V and J ends, which lost 4 bases and 5 bases, there was a span of 11 bases. The CDR3 extends over 14 amino acids. This CDR3 is CASSSPPGNEKLFF. DNA of the CDR3: TGTGCCAGCAGTTCCCCCCCAGGGAATGAAAAACTGTTTTTT.

V gene TRBV5-1 combines with J gene TRBJ1-3, with 9 positions matching TRBD1. The germline CDR1 and CDR2 sequences are SGHRS and YFSETQ. Germline trimming cut 1 base from V and 4 bases from J; bases unmatched to any gene: 3. This CDR3 comprises 15 residues. CDR3 in amino acids: CASSLRTGEGNTIYF. In DNA form, the CDR3 reads TGCGCCAGCAGCTTGAGGACAGGGGAAGGAAACACCATATATTTT.

The chain has TRBV2 and TRBJ2-7; TRBD2 might be the D (5 bases). Germline CDR1 reads SNHLY; CDR2 reads FYNNEI. The CDR3 length is 11 residues. Between the trimmed V and J ends, which lost 8 bases and 6 bases, there was a span of 11 bases. The CDR3 sequence: CASALGVEQYF. The CDR3 DNA reads TGTGCCAGCGCACTAGGTGTCGAGCAGTACTTC.

The chain has TRBV7-3 and TRBJ1-1; possible D gene TRBD1, 5 bases. V gave up 2 bases and J gave up 1 base, with 11 bases separating them. The CDR3 totals 15 residues. CDR1 and CDR2 (germline): SGHTA, FQGTGA. CDR3 protein: CASSLFGGSNTEAFF. The CDR3 DNA is TGTGCCAGCAGCTTATTCGGGGGATCGAACACTGAAGCTTTCTTT.

The chain links TRBV6-4 to TRBJ2-2; 14 positions match TRBD2. The CDR3 runs 17 residues. Trimming took 3 bases from V and 3 from J; bases not matched to a gene: 3. The V gene's germline CDR1 is MRHNA and CDR2 SNTAGT. The DNA for the CDR3 is TGTGCCAGCAGTGAGGGGGGACTAGCGGGAGACACCGGGGAGCTGTTTTTT. Translated: CASSEGGLAGDTGELFF.

CDR3 nucleotide sequence: TGTGCCAGCAGTTACCGTTTCTACGAGCAGTACTTC. This codes for CASSYRFYEQYF. The chain is built from TRBV6-2 or TRBV6-3 and TRBJ2-7; D gene uncertain. From germline, CDR1 is MNHEY and CDR2 SVGEGT. This CDR3 comprises 12 residues. Trimming cost V 2 bases and J 3 bases, with 5 bases left between them.

A word on this clone: This sample includes further DNA sequences coding for the same CDR3. This chain uses TRBV28 with TRBJ2-5, with D maybe TRBD2 (6 bases). Germline loops: CDR1 MDHEN, CDR2 SYDVKM. V was trimmed by 2 bases and J by 5 bases, leaving 15 bases between them. The CDR3 has 15 amino acids. In DNA, the CDR3 is TGTGCCAGCAGTTTACCAACAGGTGGGAGGGAGACCCAGTACTTC. Its protein is CASSLPTGGRETQYF.

This clone was observed once. This rearrangement joins TRBV7-2 to TRBJ1-2; D may be TRBD1 (5 bases). The CDR3 extends over 13 amino acids. V was pared by 8 bases and J by 3 bases, with 13 bases between. The germline V gene has CDR1 SGHTA and CDR2 FQGNSA. The CDR3 loop is CASSWEGHYGYTF. The CDR3 nucleotides read TGTGCCAGCTCTTGGGAGGGGCACTATGGCTACACCTTC. Filled out from reference TRBV7-2 and TRBJ1-2, the complete variable domain reads GAGVSQSPSNKVTEKGKDVELRCDPISGHTALYWYRQSLGQGLEFLIYFQGNSAPDKSGLPSDRFSAERTGGSVSTLTIQRTQQEDSAVYLCASSWEGHYGYTFGSGTRLTVV.

The V gene is TRBV7-2, the J gene TRBJ2-1; the D gene is possibly TRBD2 (5 bases). The CDR3 has 16 residues. Germline CDR1 reads SGHTA; CDR2 reads FQGNSA. V was pared by 5 bases and J by 0 bases, with 14 bases between. CDR3 in amino acids: CASSPLGGPSYNEQFF. CDR3 bases: TGTGCCAGCAGCCCCTTAGGCGGGCCCTCCTACAATGAGCAGTTCTTC.

The chain is built from TRBV24-1 and TRBJ2-5; 8 bases are shared with TRBD1. V lost 4 bases to trimming and J lost 1 base; unmatched junction nucleotides: 10. Looked up from germline, CDR1 is KGHDR and CDR2 is SFDVKD. The CDR3 is 17 residues long. This CDR3 reads CATSEAGGTFTQETQYF. CDR3 DNA sequence: TGTGCCACCAGTGAAGCAGGGGGCACCTTCACCCAAGAGACCCAGTACTTC.

This rearrangement joins TRBV27 to TRBJ2-5; the match to TRBD1 covers 9 bases. This CDR3 spans 16 amino acids. CDR1 and CDR2 (germline): MNHEY, SMNVEV (reference sequence). Trimming took 4 bases from V and 5 from J; bases not matched to a gene: 11. The CDR3 nucleotides are TGTGCCAGCAGTTCCTTGGGACAGGGAAGAGGGGAGACCCAGTACTTC. Translated, it gives CASSSLGQGRGETQYF.

This chain connects TRBV28 to TRBJ1-1; perhaps TRBD1 as D (6 bases). This CDR3 spans 15 amino acids. Trimming removed 5 bases at V and 1 base at J, with 14 bases between. Germline V lookup: CDR1 MDHEN, CDR2 SYDVKM. CDR3 coding DNA: TGTGCCAGCAGTGCCCCAGGGGCTTCGAACACTGAAGCTTTCTTT. Translated, it gives CASSAPGASNTEAFF.

The chain has TRBV28 and TRBJ1-2, with D unresolved. With 7 bases removed from V and 4 bases from J, the gap between germline ends came to 13 bases. Germline-derived CDR1 and CDR2 are MDHEN and SYDVKM. The CDR3 contains 13 residues. DNA of the CDR3: TGTGCCAGCACTCTAGAGGATTTCTATGGCTACACCTTC. It is translated as CASTLEDFYGYTF.

The chain links TRBV2 to TRBJ1-5; no firm D call. This CDR3 is built from 15 residues. V lost 1 base, J lost 5 bases, and 12 bases lay in between. The germline gives CDR1 SNHLY, CDR2 FYNNEI. The CDR3 bases are TGTGCCAGCAGTGAAGGTGTGGCCTTTTATCAGCCCCAGCATTTT. This translates into CASSEGVAFYQPQHF.

This clone has a handful of counts. V and J are TRBV5-1 and TRBJ1-1; D not resolved. The germline CDR1 and CDR2 sequences are SGHRS and YFSETQ. The CDR3 is 12 residues long. V dropped 4 bases and J dropped 8 bases, with 12 bases sitting between them. CDR3 DNA: TGCGCCAGCAGCCAATGGCCGGGGGAAGCTTTCTTT. It translates to CASSQWPGEAFF.

The chain recombines TRBV6-5 with TRBJ2-1; no firm D call. V was pared by 6 bases and J by 8 bases, with 11 bases between. Germline V gives CDR1 MNHEY, CDR2 SVGAGI. The CDR3 has 12 amino acids. The DNA for the CDR3 is TGTGCCAGCAGCCTTGACAATGATGAGCAGTTCTTC. Translating gives CASSLDNDEQFF.

The gene calls are TRBV6-1 and TRBJ1-3; 10 bases are a match to TRBD1. The ends lost 2 bases at V and 2 bases at J; junction bases unmatched: 3. The CDR3 extends over 16 amino acids. Germline lookup yields CDR1 MNHNS and CDR2 SASEGT. CDR3 region: CASSEPGTGAGNTIYF. The DNA for the CDR3 is TGTGCCAGCAGTGAACCCGGGACAGGGGCTGGAAACACCATATATTTT.

The chain joins TRBV2 to TRBJ1-2; D is possibly TRBD1 (5 bases). The CDR3 loop spans 13 amino acids. V lost 3 bases and J 13 bases, leaving 18 bases between the germline ends. Per the germline V gene, CDR1 is SNHLY and CDR2 is FYNNEI. DNA of the CDR3: TGTGCCAGCAGTGAGGGATCAGGGAAGCCGGGCACCTTC. Encoded protein: CASSEGSGKPGTF.

V gene TRBV4-3 combines with J gene TRBJ2-2, with D possibly being TRBD1 (5 bases). Germline V lookup: CDR1 LGHNA, CDR2 YSLEER. V gave up 4 bases and J gave up 6 bases, with 15 bases separating them. This CDR3 is built from 15 residues. The CDR3 bases are TGCGCCAGCAGCCCGCCTTCCGCAGGGCCCGGGGAGCTGTTTTTT. As protein: CASSPPSAGPGELFF.